A selection of T cell receptor beta chains follows, all from one sample in a study of blood T cell dynamics during melanoma immunotherapy. Clones were sequenced by immunoSEQ multiplex PCR, and TCRdb holds only the in-frame ones, with some missing. The table includes approximately 9,700 clones, less than 90% detected once. The material was blood, obtained from a patient treated with checkpoint blockade. These receptors were obtained from a human donor with melanoma. CDR3s include the opening cysteine and the closing phenylalanine or tryptophan. Each record gives: clone size, J gene, D gene, V gene, CDR3 protein, CDR3 DNA. D genes are given only for firm matches. Where a row states a size, it is once, few, many or the class of an expanded clone; other rows omit it.

- | TRBJ2-1 | - | TRBV6-4 | CASSEISRAANEQFF | TGTGCCAGCAGTGAAATCTCGCGGGCGGCCAATGAGCAGTTCTTC
- | TRBJ2-1 | TRBD2 | TRBV10-2 | CASRQGLAREEQFF | TGCGCCAGCAGACAAGGACTAGCGCGTGAGGAGCAGTTCTTC
- | TRBJ2-5 | TRBD2 | TRBV6-5 | CASSYSGGLETQYF | TGTGCCAGCAGTTACTCCGGGGGGTTAGAGACCCAGTACTTC
once | TRBJ2-1 | TRBD2 | TRBV7-8 | CASRLAGYNEQFF | TGTGCCAGCAGGCTAGCGGGCTACAATGAGCAGTTCTTC
- | TRBJ1-2 | - | TRBV9 | CASSEQGNYGYTF | TGTGCCAGCAGCGAACAGGGTAACTATGGCTACACCTTC
- | TRBJ1-1 | - | TRBV7-8 | CASSYGHTEAFF | TGTGCCAGCAGCTACGGGCACACTGAAGCTTTCTTT
- | TRBJ1-1 | - | TRBV5-1 | CASSLPQGIEAFF | TGCGCCAGCAGCTTGCCACAGGGAATTGAAGCTTTCTTT
- | TRBJ1-1 | - | TRBV5-1 | CASSLTTDTEAFF | TGCGCCAGCAGCTTGACGACGGACACTGAAGCTTTCTTT
- | TRBJ1-1 | TRBD1 | TRBV11-3 | CASSSQGYTEAFF | TGTGCCAGCAGCTCACAGGGGTACACTGAAGCTTTCTTT
- | TRBJ1-5 | - | TRBV28 | CASSVHGASNQPQHF | TGTGCCAGCAGTGTACATGGTGCGAGCAATCAGCCCCAGCATTTT
- | TRBJ1-4 | - | TRBV21-1 | CASSKALGQGNEKLFF | TGTGCCAGCAGCAAAGCGCTAGGACAGGGGAATGAAAAACTGTTTTTT
- | TRBJ1-4 | - | TRBV19 | CASSIYSYEKLFF | TGTGCCAGTAGTATTTATTCCTATGAAAAGCTGTTTTTT
- | TRBJ2-1 | - | TRBV19 | CASSIAGTSSYNEQFF | TGTGCCAGTAGTATAGCGGGCACCAGCTCCTACAATGAGCAGTTCTTC
- | TRBJ2-5 | - | TRBV18 | CASSPSNPRQQETQYF | TGTGCCAGCTCACCATCGAATCCCAGACAGCAAGAGACCCAGTACTTC
- | TRBJ1-5 | - | TRBV4-1 | CASSQEYLPQGASNQPQHF | TGCGCCAGCAGCCAAGAATATCTTCCACAGGGAGCTAGCAATCAGCCCCAGCATTTT
- | TRBJ1-4 | - | TRBV4-1 | CASSQEGLPNQKLFF | TGCGCCAGCAGCCAAGAAGGGTTACCGAATCAAAAACTGTTTTTT
once | TRBJ1-3 | TRBD1 | TRBV18 | CASSQDRGTPGNTIYF | TGTGCCAGCTCTCAAGACAGGGGAACTCCTGGAAACACCATATATTTT
- | TRBJ2-3 | TRBD2 | TRBV5-8 | CASSSLAGGSADTQYF | TGTGCCAGCAGCTCCCTAGCGGGAGGGTCTGCAGATACGCAGTATTTT
- | TRBJ1-5 | - | TRBV30 | CAWSVSARGPQHF | TGTGCCTGGAGTGTATCCGCCCGGGGGCCCCAGCATTTT
- | TRBJ1-6 | TRBD1 | TRBV7-2 | CASSFSGGNSPLHF | TGTGCCAGCAGCTTCTCAGGGGGGAATTCACCCCTCCACTTT
- | TRBJ1-1 | - | TRBV5-1 | CASSPQTGDYMSEAFF | TGCGCCAGCAGCCCACAGACAGGTGACTACATGAGTGAAGCTTTCTTT
- | TRBJ1-5 | - | TRBV28 | CASNPGGPSNQPQHF | TGTGCCAGCAACCCGGGAGGCCCTAGCAATCAGCCCCAGCATTTT
- | TRBJ1-6 | - | TRBV6-5 | CASSYSLTETLSPLHF | TGTGCCAGCAGTTACTCTTTAACGGAGACTCTTTCACCCCTCCACTTT
once | TRBJ1-3 | TRBD1 | TRBV6-5 | CASSLDRGGNTIYF | TGTGCCAGCAGTTTAGACAGGGGTGGAAACACCATATATTTT
- | TRBJ1-6 | TRBD1 | TRBV2 | CASSRQGARSPLHF | TGTGCCAGCAGTAGACAGGGGGCGCGTTCACCCCTCCACTTT
- | TRBJ2-5 | - | TRBV21-1 | CASSKPFITGDETQYF | TGTGCCAGCAGCAAACCCTTTATAACAGGGGACGAGACCCAGTACTTC
few | TRBJ2-3 | TRBD2 | TRBV11-2 | CASSLTGGPGDTQYF | TGTGCCAGCAGCTTAACGGGAGGGCCAGGAGATACGCAGTATTTT
- | TRBJ1-2 | - | TRBV11-2 | CATQHVRGIKDYGYTF | TGTGCCACCCAGCATGTGCGAGGGATCAAGGACTATGGCTACACCTTC
- | TRBJ2-5 | - | TRBV5-4 | CASSLNIRAAEETQYF | TGTGCCAGCAGCTTGAATATCAGGGCGGCGGAAGAGACCCAGTACTTC
once | TRBJ2-1 | - | TRBV9 | CASSFRVHNEQFF | TGTGCCAGCAGCTTTAGGGTGCACAATGAGCAGTTCTTC
once | TRBJ2-7 | TRBD2 | TRBV6-5 | CASSYGRELEQYF | TGTGCCAGCAGTTACGGGCGGGAGCTCGAGCAGTACTTC
- | TRBJ1-2 | TRBD1 | TRBV11-2 | CASSFWAGGLRSYTF | TGTGCCAGCAGCTTTTGGGCAGGGGGGCTGCGTAGCTACACCTTC
- | TRBJ2-3 | TRBD2 | TRBV29-1 | CSVDRMGKSGTASTDTQYF | TGCAGCGTCGACCGGATGGGCAAAAGCGGGACTGCTAGCACAGATACGCAGTATTTT
medium-sized | TRBJ1-1 | - | TRBV5-6 | CASSPSTGTEAFF | TGTGCCAGCAGCCCTTCGACGGGCACTGAAGCTTTCTTT
- | TRBJ1-4 | - | TRBV19 | CASGLAGPNEKLFF | TGTGCCTCCGGCCTGGCGGGTCCTAATGAAAAACTGTTTTTT
few | TRBJ2-1 | - | TRBV6-4 | CASSDSEGGGGNNEQFF | TGTGCCAGCAGTGACTCAGAAGGGGGAGGTGGAAACAATGAGCAGTTCTTC
- | TRBJ2-7 | TRBD2 | TRBV6-6 | CASRDASGGHYEQYF | TGTGCCAGCAGGGACGCTAGCGGGGGGCACTACGAGCAGTACTTC
- | TRBJ2-1 | - | TRBV28 | CASFRSGARNEQFF | TGTGCCAGCTTTAGGAGCGGAGCCCGCAATGAGCAGTTCTTC
- | TRBJ1-3 | - | TRBV19 | CASSIGVFAGNTIYF | TGTGCCAGTAGTATAGGAGTTTTCGCTGGAAACACCATATATTTT
- | TRBJ1-6 | - | TRBV7-9 | CASSPRNRGDSPLHF | TGTGCCAGCAGCCCTAGGAATAGAGGAGACTCACCCCTCCACTTT